Below, 11 T cell receptor beta chains from the same sample are listed, as sequenced in a study of response to subunit inactivated influenza vaccine. TCRdb re-derived calls from the RT-PCR reads in MiXCR, one entry per CDR3 protein. The data show about 480,000 distinct CDR3 sequences, with roughly 23% seen just once and approximately 2% held by the top ten. The sample was CD4+ T cells sorted from PBMCs, taken around 5 days after vaccination. These receptors were taken from a man between 45 and 60 years old who received an inactivated influenza vaccine.

The table lists this clonotype with a few counts. The chain employs TRBV28 and TRBJ2-4; the D is unclear. This CDR3 spans 13 amino acids. CDR1 is MDHEN, CDR2 SYDVKM, per germline. V lost 4 bases, J lost 7 bases, and 11 bases lay in between. CDR3 DNA sequence: TGTGCCAGCAGTTCCCCCCAAGCGAACATTCAGTACTTC. It is translated as CASSSPQANIQYF. Filled out from reference TRBV28 and TRBJ2-4, the complete variable domain reads DVKVTQSSRYLVKRTGEKVFLECVQDMDHENMFWYRQDPGLGLRLIYFSYDVKMKEKGDIPEGYSVSREKKERFSLILESASTNQTSMYLCASSSPQANIQYFGAGTRLSVL.

This clonotype was observed a few times. J is TRBJ2-3 and V is TRBV4-3; no clear D. Germline lookup yields CDR1 LGHNA and CDR2 YSLEER. The germline V and J ends were trimmed by 1 base and 0 bases, with 11 bases remaining between them. The CDR3 runs to 16 residues. The CDR3 DNA follows: TGCGCCAGCAGCCAAGGAGCAGCCCCGAGCACAGATACGCAGTATTTT. Translation gives CASSQGAAPSTDTQYF.

This clonotype has just a few counts. The chain has TRBV20-1 and TRBJ1-2; D not resolved. Germline V gene data show CDR1 as DFQATT and CDR2 as SNEGSKA (reference sequence). This CDR3 spans 13 amino acids. The V end lost 5 bases, the J end lost 0 bases, and 10 bases lay between the germline ends. The CDR3 DNA reads TGCAGTGCTCGTGGCAGAGCTAACTATGGCTACACCTTC. Encoded protein: CSARGRANYGYTF.

This clonotype has a count of ten or more. The V and J genes are TRBV5-6 and TRBJ2-5; TRBD2 agrees at 11 bases. V lost 0 bases and J lost 7; bases outside the gene matches: 5. In germline, CDR1 is SGHDT, CDR2 YYEEEE. The CDR3 length is 15 residues. This CDR3 is CASSLEGTSGGTQYF. The DNA of the CDR3 is TGTGCCAGCAGCTTGGAGGGGACTAGCGGAGGGACCCAGTACTTC.

The chain uses TRBV20-1 and TRBJ1-5; TRBD1 matches 8 bases. The J segment lost 1 base and the V segment lost 5 bases, leaving 7 bases of the junction unmatched. This CDR3 has 15 residues. Germline V CDR1 and CDR2: DFQATT, SNEGSKA (reference sequence). CDR3 sequence reads: CSAVTGGRSNQPQHF. CDR3 coding DNA: TGCAGTGCTGTAACAGGGGGAAGGAGCAATCAGCCCCAGCATTTT.

This chain connects TRBV20-1 to TRBJ1-2; D might be TRBD1 (5 bases). Germline assignment: CDR1 DFQATT and CDR2 SNEGSKA (reference sequence). The CDR3 runs 13 residues. V gave up 5 bases and J gave up 4 bases, with 14 bases separating them. CDR3 sequence: CSAGAGTTYGYTF. CDR3 sequence (DNA): TGCAGTGCTGGAGCCGGGACTACCTATGGCTACACCTTC.

The V call is TRBV7-2, the J call TRBJ2-1; 7 bases are shared with TRBD1. V was pared by 4 bases and J by 1 base, with 7 bases of the junction left unmatched. Germline CDR1 and CDR2: SGHTA and FQGNSA. This CDR3 has 16 residues. CDR3 bases: TGTGCCAGCAGCTCCAGAGTACAGGGGTCCTACAATGAGCAGTTCTTC. This translates into CASSSRVQGSYNEQFF. Filled out from reference TRBV7-2 and TRBJ2-1, the complete variable domain reads GAGVSQSPSNKVTEKGKDVELRCDPISGHTALYWYRQSLGQGLEFLIYFQGNSAPDKSGLPSDRFSAERTGGSVSTLTIQRTQQEDSAVYLCASSSRVQGSYNEQFFGPGTRLTVL.

The rearrangement links TRBV6-1 to TRBJ1-6; TRBD1 aligns across 10 bases. The V segment lost 5 bases and the J segment 12 bases; nucleotides outside the gene matches: 7. This CDR3 comprises 14 residues. Germline CDR1 reads MNHNS; CDR2 reads SASEGT. The CDR3 region has the DNA TGTGCCAGCAGTCCCCCTGGACAGGGGGTACCCCTCCACTTT. It translates to CASSPPGQGVPLHF.

This clonotype was seen only a few times. The gene calls are TRBV10-3 and TRBJ2-5, with D perhaps TRBD1 (6 bases). Germline V gene lookup returns CDR1 ENHRY and CDR2 SYGVKD. Deletions cut 6 bases from V and 0 bases from J, with 11 bases between. CDR3 size: 14 residues. This CDR3 is CAISPGHNQETQYF. DNA of the CDR3: TGTGCCATCAGCCCGGGACACAACCAAGAGACCCAGTACTTC.

The gene calls are TRBV6-2 or TRBV6-3 and TRBJ2-1; 9 bases fit TRBD2. Germline CDR1 reads MNHEY; CDR2 reads SVGEGT. V was pared by 6 bases and J by 4 bases, with 10 bases of the junction left unmatched. The CDR3 runs 16 residues. The CDR3 coding sequence is TGTGCCAGCAGACCCCTTGGCGGGGGGGGTTACAATGAGCAGTTCTTC. It specifies CASRPLGGGGYNEQFF.

This clonotype was detected only once. Because the CDR3 is missing its conserved closing phenylalanine or tryptophan, this is likely a read error. The chain joins TRBV9 to TRBJ1-1; TRBD1 matches 8 bases. Germline values: CDR1 SGDLS, CDR2 YYNGEE. The CDR3 is 16 amino acids. With 3 bases clipped from V and 0 bases from J, the junction kept 7 bases outside the gene matches. As DNA, the CDR3 is TGTGCCAGCAGCGGAGACAGGGGCTGGATGAACACTGAAGCTTTCTCT. Residues: CASSGDRGWMNTEAFS.